This TCR beta chain was sequenced during a study of shared clonotypes between healthy human individuals. Study conclusions and caveats: Clonotypes shared by all four sorted-subset donors had higher generation probabilities than non-shared clonotypes.

CD8 cells regarded as naive lacked CD45RO, were positively chosen for CCR7, and omitted terminally differentiated effector memory CD45RA+ cells. Germline CDR1 is MNHEY and CDR2 is SVGAGI. The V gene lost 0 bases and the J gene lost 3 bases, with 8 bases spanning the gap. This CDR3 spans 14 amino acids. As regards this clone: What it recognizes is unknown.

This table comes from immunoSEQ multiplex PCR, and its TCRdb copy is limited to in-frame clones, with some not included. The sample lists 2 million to 2.5 million clones, 85% to 95% seen once, with roughly 1% in the top ten. The sample comprised naive CD8+ T cells sorted from blood. The clonotype comes from a man aged 18 to 30 in good health. The gene calls are TRBV6-5 and TRBJ1-2; D unresolved. This chain's CDR3 is CASSYSSGHYGYTF. The CDR3 nucleotides are TGTGCCAGCAGTTACTCTTCAGGCCACTATGGCTACACCTTC.